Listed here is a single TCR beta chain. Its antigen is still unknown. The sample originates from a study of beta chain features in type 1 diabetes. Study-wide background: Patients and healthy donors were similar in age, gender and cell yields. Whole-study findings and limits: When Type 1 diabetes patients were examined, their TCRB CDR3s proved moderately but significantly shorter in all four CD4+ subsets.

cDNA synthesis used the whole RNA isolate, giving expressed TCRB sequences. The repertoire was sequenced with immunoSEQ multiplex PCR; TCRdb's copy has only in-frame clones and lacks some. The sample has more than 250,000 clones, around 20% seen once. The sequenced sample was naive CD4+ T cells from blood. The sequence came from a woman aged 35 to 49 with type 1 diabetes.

DNA for the CDR3: TGTGCCATCAGTGACGTCTACTTGCGGGATGGGGGCAATGAGCAGTTCTTC. Translating it yields CAISDVYLRDGGNEQFF. The V and J genes are TRBV10-3 and TRBJ2-1; tentatively, D is TRBD2 (6 bases). The V gene's germline CDR1 is ENHRY and CDR2 SYGVKD. The CDR3 runs to 17 residues. V was cut by 3 bases and J by 6 bases, with 21 bases left in between.